This entry lists 26 T cell receptor beta chains sequenced from one sample in a study of blood T cells in healthy people across ages. Together with a sample-barcoded 5' primer, a J-beta primer mix was included in a second PCR lasting about 6 to 12 cycles. TCRdb reprocessed the 5' RACE reads with MiXCR, giving one entry per CDR3 protein. The table has roughly 730,000 distinct CDR3 sequences, 56% seen once. The sequencing sample was made of blood. The receptors derive from a man aged 35-49 years in good health.

This clonotype has a handful of counts. This sequence joins TRBV29-1 and TRBJ2-6, with D hard to call. Germline V gene lookup returns CDR1 SQVTM and CDR2 ANQGSEA. Trimming cost V 1 base and J 0 bases, with 7 bases left between them. The CDR3 spans 15 residues. CDR3 in DNA: TGCAGCGTTGAAGGCGCTCCCTCTGGGGCCAACGTCCTGACTTTC. Translation: CSVEGAPSGANVLTF.

The rearrangement links TRBV29-1 to TRBJ1-4; D remains ambiguous. The CDR3 loop spans 13 amino acids. Trimming stripped 6 bases from V and 7 bases from J, with 15 bases between. Per germline, CDR1 SQVTM and CDR2 ANQGSEA. For the CDR3, the DNA is TGCAGCGTCTACACAAGGGAGGGTGAAAAACTGTTTTTT. This encodes CSVYTREGEKLFF.

The CDR3 nucleotides are TGTGCCAGCAGGACAACCTTCAACCACAATGAGCAGTTCTTC. It encodes CASRTTFNHNEQFF. The chain has TRBV6-2 or TRBV6-3 and TRBJ2-1; D not resolved. CDR3 length: 14 residues. V gave up 6 bases and J gave up 5 bases, with 14 bases separating them. Germline-derived CDR1 and CDR2 are MNHEY and SVGEGT.

V and J are TRBV12-5 and TRBJ2-5; 7 bases fit TRBD1. CDR1 LGHNT and CDR2 FRNRAP come from the germline V gene. The CDR3 extends over 15 amino acids. J lost 2 bases, V lost 6 bases, and 9 bases had no gene match. CDR3 sequence (DNA): TGTGCTAGTGGACTAAGACAGGGCCGTCAAGAGACCCAGTACTTC. It translates to CASGLRQGRQETQYF.

The chain joins TRBV10-3 to TRBJ2-7, with 10 bases matching TRBD1. J lost 4 bases, V lost 6 bases, and 9 bases had no gene match. The CDR3 is 15 amino acids. CDR1 is ENHRY, CDR2 SYGVKD, per germline. The CDR3 protein is CAISLGTGEPYEQYF. The CDR3 DNA is TGTGCCATCAGCCTCGGGACAGGGGAACCTTACGAGCAGTACTTC.

The genes are TRBV5-1 and TRBJ2-4; D is uncertain. V lost 0 bases and J 7 bases, leaving 5 bases between the germline ends. This CDR3 region has 12 residues. Germline V gene sequence: CDR1 SGHRS, CDR2 YFSETQ. The CDR3 loop is CASSLEANIQYF. Here the CDR3 DNA reads TGCGCCAGCAGCTTGGAGGCGAACATTCAGTACTTC.

The chain carries TRBV28 and TRBJ1-5; D is possibly TRBD1 (6 bases). Deletions cut 3 bases from V and 6 bases from J, with 15 bases between. The length of the CDR3 is 15 residues. CDR1 is MDHEN and CDR2 is SYDVKM in the germline V gene. CDR3 bases: TGTGCCAGCAGTTTGGGACAACAAGCACGTCAGCCCCAGCATTTT. Its translation: CASSLGQQARQPQHF.

The chain employs TRBV3-1 and TRBJ1-2; D remains ambiguous. The germline V gene encodes CDR1 LGHDT and CDR2 YNNKEL (reference sequence). Trimming cost V 0 bases and J 7 bases, with 9 bases left between them. This CDR3 has 13 residues. The CDR3 DNA follows: TGTGCCAGCAGCCAAGAACCTGAACGTGGCTACACCTTC. Its protein product is CASSQEPERGYTF.

The chain couples TRBV5-1 to TRBJ1-5; D call uncertain. V was clipped by 4 bases and J by 5 bases, with 13 bases between them. Germline V gives CDR1 SGHRS, CDR2 YFSETQ. CDR3 length: 14 residues. The DNA of the CDR3 is TGCGCCAGCAGCCAAGACCCCCGGGATCAGCCCCAGCATTTT. Translated, it gives CASSQDPRDQPQHF.

The chain joins TRBV4-3 to TRBJ2-7; TRBD2 agrees at 8 bases. Germline CDR1 and CDR2: LGHNA and YSLEER. Trimming removed 0 bases from V and 6 bases from J; junction bases left unmatched: 7. The CDR3 is 15 amino acids. This chain's CDR3 is CASSQERLAIGEQYF. The CDR3 coding sequence is TGCGCCAGCAGCCAAGAACGACTAGCGATAGGCGAGCAGTACTTC.

This rearrangement joins TRBV4-2 to TRBJ1-5; D possibly corresponds to TRBD1 (5 bases). Germline V gene sequence: CDR1 LGHNA, CDR2 YNFKEQ. The CDR3 is 15 residues long. The V end lost 1 base, the J end lost 4 bases, and 11 bases lay between the germline ends. CDR3 sequence: CASSQAGTVNQPQHF. Written as DNA, the CDR3 is TGTGCCAGCAGCCAAGCCGGGACTGTAAATCAGCCCCAGCATTTT.

This clonotype was found a few times. The gene calls are TRBV5-1 and TRBJ1-2; TRBD1 agrees at 7 bases. Per the germline V gene, CDR1 is SGHRS and CDR2 is YFSETQ. CDR3 length equals 14 residues. V shed 4 bases, J shed 0 bases, and the junction held 3 bases outside the gene matches. The CDR3 protein is CASSTGQTNYGYTF. DNA for the CDR3: TGCGCCAGCAGCACGGGACAGACTAACTATGGCTACACCTTC. The full variable domain, in which reference TRBV5-1 and TRBJ1-2 provide the parts outside the CDR3, is KAGVTQTPRYLIKTRGQQVTLSCSPISGHRSVSWYQQTPGQGLQFLFEYFSETQRNKGNFPGRFSGRQFSNSRSEMNVSTLELGDSALYLCASSTGQTNYGYTFGSGTRLTVV.

The chain carries TRBV14 and TRBJ2-5; 8 bases align to TRBD1. Germline V CDR1 and CDR2: SGHDN, FVKESK. CDR3 size: 14 residues. With V trimmed by 5 bases and J by 5 bases, 7 bases remained unmatched. CDR3 DNA: TGTGCCAGCAGCATGGACAGGGCCAGGGAGACCCAGTACTTC. This sequence encodes CASSMDRARETQYF.

The chain links TRBV28 to TRBJ2-1, with TRBD2 matching over 15 bases. After removal of 5 bases from V and 4 bases from J, the junction contained 12 bases not matched to a gene. Germline values: CDR1 MDHEN, CDR2 SYDVKM. The CDR3 is made up of 19 amino acids. The CDR3 protein is CASSTALGLAGGGYNEQFF. The CDR3 DNA sequence: TGTGCCAGCAGTACCGCCTTGGGACTAGCGGGAGGAGGATACAATGAGCAGTTCTTC.

This clonotype was seen more than once but under ten times. The rearrangement uses TRBV3-1 and TRBJ2-1; D call uncertain. Trimming left V 1 base short and J 1 base short, with 8 bases between. Germline V lookup: CDR1 LGHDT, CDR2 YNNKEL (reference sequence). The CDR3 extends over 15 amino acids. CDR3 residues: CASSQAYGSYNEQFF. CDR3 nucleotides: TGTGCCAGCAGCCAAGCGTACGGTTCCTACAATGAGCAGTTCTTC.

This clonotype was seen a few times. The rearrangement joins TRBV6-2 or TRBV6-3 to TRBJ2-7; D is undetermined. This CDR3 has 13 residues. The ends were cut back, 10 bases at V and 2 bases at J, with 15 bases in the middle. Germline V gives CDR1 MNHEY, CDR2 SVGEGT. The CDR3 sequence is CAILDATAYEQYF. CDR3 bases: TGTGCCATCCTCGACGCGACCGCCTACGAGCAGTACTTC.

The V call is TRBV25-1, the J call TRBJ1-1; D unclear. The V gene's germline CDR1 is MGHDK and CDR2 SYGVNS. The CDR3 extends over 14 amino acids. V shed 5 bases and J shed 1 base, with 11 bases lying between them. For the CDR3, the DNA is TGTGCCAGCAGTTCCCTGCAAGAGAACACTGAAGCTTTCTTT. Protein sequence: CASSSLQENTEAFF.

The chain uses TRBV28 and TRBJ2-7; D is undetermined. Trimming removed 3 bases at V and 1 base at J, with 10 bases between. The CDR3 spans 14 residues. Germline assignment: CDR1 MDHEN and CDR2 SYDVKM. The CDR3 here is CASSFPSLSYEQYF. As DNA, the CDR3 is TGTGCCAGCAGTTTCCCCTCCTTATCCTACGAGCAGTACTTC.

The chain uses TRBV7-9 and TRBJ2-5, with D unclear. Trimming took off 1 base at V and 7 bases at J, with 10 bases between the two ends. The CDR3 runs 13 residues. Germline V gene data show CDR1 as SEHNR and CDR2 as FQNEAQ (reference sequence). The CDR3 reads CASSLGAVGTQYF. CDR3 nucleotide sequence: TGTGCCAGCAGCTTAGGGGCCGTCGGGACCCAGTACTTC.

V gene TRBV2 combines with J gene TRBJ1-5; no clear D gene. CDR3 length: 15 residues. The germline V gene has CDR1 SNHLY and CDR2 FYNNEI. The V end lost 4 bases, the J end lost 1 base, and 11 bases lay between the germline ends. CDR3 loop: CASSALQRSNQPQHF. CDR3 DNA: TGTGCCAGCAGTGCCCTACAAAGAAGCAATCAGCCCCAGCATTTT.

This chain links TRBV6-2 or TRBV6-3 with TRBJ2-5; no reliable D call. Germline-derived CDR1 and CDR2 are MNHEY and SVGEGT. Trimming cost V 4 bases and J 11 bases, with 11 bases left between them. CDR3 length: 11 amino acids. The CDR3 is CASSFNYGQYF. The CDR3 nucleotides are TGTGCCAGCAGTTTCAACTACGGGCAGTACTTC.

The V and J genes are TRBV29-1 and TRBJ1-1; tentative D call: TRBD1 (5 bases). V was trimmed by 4 bases and J by 6 bases, leaving 9 bases between them. CDR3 length: 11 residues. The V gene's germline CDR1 is SQVTM and CDR2 ANQGSEA. The CDR3 loop reads CSVGRAAEAFF. CDR3 DNA sequence: TGCAGCGTTGGCAGGGCCGCTGAAGCTTTCTTT. The full variable domain, rest sourced from reference TRBV29-1 and TRBJ1-1, is SAVISQKPSRDICQRGTSLTIQCQVDSQVTMMFWYRQQPGQSLTLIATANQGSEATYESGFVIDKFPISRPNLTFSTLTVSNMSPEDSSIYLCSVGRAAEAFFGQGTRLTVV.

A few counts support this clonotype. The chain combines TRBV7-2 with TRBJ2-3; D gene unclear. The CDR3 spans 16 residues. V shed 2 bases and J shed 3 bases, with 15 bases lying between them. CDR1 SGHTA and CDR2 FQGNSA come from the germline V gene. The CDR3 region has the DNA TGTGCCAGCAGCTTACGAAGCGTCATACTAACAGATACGCAGTATTTT. Translated: CASSLRSVILTDTQYF.

As regards this clonotype: A junction boundary mismatches the germline segment, possibly from a read error. This chain joins TRBV3-1 and TRBJ2-3, with TRBD2 matching over 8 bases. CDR1 and CDR2 from the germline V gene are LGHDT and YNNKEL (reference sequence). The CDR3 extends over 18 amino acids. The CDR3 bases are TGTGCCAGCAGCCTATACGGAGGCGGGCGGACTAGCACAGATGCGCAGTATTTT. It is translated as CASSLYGGGRTSTDAQYF.

V and J are TRBV29-1 and TRBJ2-5; possible D gene TRBD1, 6 bases. The CDR3 sequence is 15 residues long. Germline values: CDR1 SQVTM, CDR2 ANQGSEA. V lost 3 bases, J lost 11 bases, and 25 bases lay in between. The CDR3 DNA follows: TGCAGCGTTGACAGGGGCCAGAAGCAGTACAATGAGCAGTACTTC. It specifies CSVDRGQKQYNEQYF.

The chain couples TRBV6-1 to TRBJ1-5, with 7 positions matching TRBD1. Germline lookup yields CDR1 MNHNS and CDR2 SASEGT. The CDR3 is 15 amino acids. Trimming cost V 5 bases and J 7 bases; bases outside gene matches: 11. The CDR3 sequence: CASSPWTGSNQPQHF. The CDR3 DNA is TGTGCCAGCAGTCCATGGACAGGTTCAAACCAGCCCCAGCATTTT.